The source of this T cell receptor (beta chain) is a study of monozygotic twins with inflammatory bowel disease. Nested PCRs (about 15 and 9 cycles, two total) were applied to TCRalpha and TCRbeta cDNA. TCRdb reprocessed the 5' RACE reads and keeps a single row for each CDR3 protein, giving no DNA. The sample's table shows around 370,000 distinct CDR3 sequences. Input material: blood. The TCR comes from a human donor with ulcerative colitis or Crohn's disease, or a healthy co-twin of an affected twin (not recorded which).

The CDR3: CASSQAGLAGELFF. J is TRBJ2-2 and V is TRBV6-2 or TRBV6-3; the TCRdb D gene call, TRBD2, has no DNA to confirm it. The germline V gene has CDR1 MNHEY and CDR2 SVGEGT. The CDR3 sequence is 14 residues long.